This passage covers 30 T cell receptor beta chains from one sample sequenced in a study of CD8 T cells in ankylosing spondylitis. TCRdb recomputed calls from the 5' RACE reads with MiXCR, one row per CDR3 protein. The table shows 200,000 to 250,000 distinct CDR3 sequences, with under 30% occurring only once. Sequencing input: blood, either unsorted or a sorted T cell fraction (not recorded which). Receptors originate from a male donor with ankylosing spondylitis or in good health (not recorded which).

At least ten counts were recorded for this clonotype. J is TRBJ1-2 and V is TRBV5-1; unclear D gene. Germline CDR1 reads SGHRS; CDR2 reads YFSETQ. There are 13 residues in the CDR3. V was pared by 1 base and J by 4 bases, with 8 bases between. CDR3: CASSLLEGYGYTF. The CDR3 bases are TGCGCCAGCAGCTTGTTGGAGGGCTATGGCTACACCTTC.

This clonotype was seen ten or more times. For the CDR3, the DNA is TGCAGTGCTAGAGACCGGCGCTCCTACGAGCAGTACTTC. Residues: CSARDRRSYEQYF. The J gene is TRBJ2-7, the V gene TRBV20-1, with unresolved D. CDR3 length equals 13 residues. Between the trimmed V and J ends, which lost 0 bases and 0 bases, there was a span of 6 bases. Germline loops: CDR1 DFQATT, CDR2 SNEGSKA (reference sequence).

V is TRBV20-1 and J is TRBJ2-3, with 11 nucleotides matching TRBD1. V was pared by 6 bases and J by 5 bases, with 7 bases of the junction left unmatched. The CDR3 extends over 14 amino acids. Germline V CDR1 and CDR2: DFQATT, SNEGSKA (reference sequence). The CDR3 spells CSATPGQGGDTQYF. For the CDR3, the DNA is TGCAGTGCCACTCCGGGACAGGGGGGAGATACGCAGTATTTT.

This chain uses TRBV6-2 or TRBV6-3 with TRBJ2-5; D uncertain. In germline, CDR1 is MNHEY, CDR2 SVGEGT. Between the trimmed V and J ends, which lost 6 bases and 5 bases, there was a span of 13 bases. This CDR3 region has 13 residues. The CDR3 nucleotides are TGTGCCAGCAGGGACGGCTACCGGGAGACCCAGTACTTC. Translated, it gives CASRDGYRETQYF.

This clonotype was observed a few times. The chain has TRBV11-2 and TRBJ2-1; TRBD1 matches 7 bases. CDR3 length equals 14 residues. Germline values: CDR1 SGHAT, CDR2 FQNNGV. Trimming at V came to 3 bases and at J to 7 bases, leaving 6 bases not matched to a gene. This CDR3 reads CASSFFDRVNEQFF. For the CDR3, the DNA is TGTGCCAGCAGCTTTTTTGACAGGGTTAATGAGCAGTTCTTC.

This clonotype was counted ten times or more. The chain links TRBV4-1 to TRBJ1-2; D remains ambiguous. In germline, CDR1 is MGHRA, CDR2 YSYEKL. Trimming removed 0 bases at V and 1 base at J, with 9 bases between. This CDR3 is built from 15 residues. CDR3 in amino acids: CASSQDQNSNYGYTF. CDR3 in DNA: TGCGCCAGCAGCCAAGATCAGAACAGTAACTATGGCTACACCTTC.

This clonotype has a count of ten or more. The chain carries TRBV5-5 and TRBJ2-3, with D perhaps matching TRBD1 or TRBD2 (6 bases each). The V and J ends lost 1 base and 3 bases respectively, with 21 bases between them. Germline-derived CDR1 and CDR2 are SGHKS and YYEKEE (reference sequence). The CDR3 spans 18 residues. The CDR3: CASSLLGGLPLRTDTQYF. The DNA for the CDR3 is TGTGCCAGCAGCTTGTTAGGGGGACTCCCACTGCGTACAGATACGCAGTATTTT.

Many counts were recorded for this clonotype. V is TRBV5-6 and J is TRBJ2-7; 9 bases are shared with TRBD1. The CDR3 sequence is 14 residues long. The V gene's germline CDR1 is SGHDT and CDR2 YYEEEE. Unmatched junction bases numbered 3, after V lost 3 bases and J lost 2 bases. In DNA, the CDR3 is TGTGCCAGCAGCTCGAGACAGGGGGCCTACGAGCAGTACTTC. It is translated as CASSSRQGAYEQYF. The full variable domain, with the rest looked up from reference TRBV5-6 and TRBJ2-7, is DAGVTQSPTHLIKTRGQQVTLRCSPKSGHDTVSWYQQALGQGPQFIFQYYEEEERQRGNFPDRFSGHQFPNYSSELNVNALLLGDSALYLCASSSRQGAYEQYFGPGTRLTVT.

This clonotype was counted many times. The CDR3 DNA reads TGTGCCAGCAGACAGACTAGCGGGAGTCTGGGTAGCCAGTTCTTC. Amino acid sequence: CASRQTSGSLGSQFF. The gene calls are TRBV12-3 or TRBV12-4 and TRBJ2-1; TRBD2 aligns across 12 bases. With 6 bases clipped from V and 13 bases from J, the junction kept 13 bases outside the gene matches. The CDR3 length is 15 residues.

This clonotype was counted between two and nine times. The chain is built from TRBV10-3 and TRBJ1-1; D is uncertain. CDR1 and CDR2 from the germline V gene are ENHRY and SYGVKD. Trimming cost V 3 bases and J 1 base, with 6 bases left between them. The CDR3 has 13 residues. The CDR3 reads CAISDRQNTEAFF. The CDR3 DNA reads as TGTGCCATCAGTGACCGCCAGAACACTGAAGCTTTCTTT.

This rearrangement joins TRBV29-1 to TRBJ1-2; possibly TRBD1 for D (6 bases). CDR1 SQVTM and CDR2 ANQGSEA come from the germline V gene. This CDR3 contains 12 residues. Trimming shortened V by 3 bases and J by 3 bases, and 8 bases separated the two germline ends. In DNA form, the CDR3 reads TGCAGCGTTGAGGGGGCTGACTATGGCTACACCTTC. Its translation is CSVEGADYGYTF.

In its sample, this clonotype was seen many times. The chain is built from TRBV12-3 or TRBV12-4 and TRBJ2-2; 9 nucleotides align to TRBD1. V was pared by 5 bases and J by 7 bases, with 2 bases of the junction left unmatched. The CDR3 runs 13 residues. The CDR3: CASSQGQGGELFF. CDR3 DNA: TGTGCCAGCAGTCAGGGACAGGGCGGGGAGCTGTTTTTT.

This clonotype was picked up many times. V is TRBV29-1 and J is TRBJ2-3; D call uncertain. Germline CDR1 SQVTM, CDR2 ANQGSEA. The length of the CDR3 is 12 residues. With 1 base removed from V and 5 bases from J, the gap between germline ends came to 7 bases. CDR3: CSVEAQLDTQYF. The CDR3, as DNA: TGCAGCGTTGAAGCGCAGCTAGATACGCAGTATTTT.

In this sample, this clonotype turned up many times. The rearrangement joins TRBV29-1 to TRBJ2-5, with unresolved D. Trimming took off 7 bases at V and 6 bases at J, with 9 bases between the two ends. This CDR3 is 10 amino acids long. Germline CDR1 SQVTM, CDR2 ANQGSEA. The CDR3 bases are TGCAGCGGTATCATAAAGACCCAGTACTTC. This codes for CSGIIKTQYF.

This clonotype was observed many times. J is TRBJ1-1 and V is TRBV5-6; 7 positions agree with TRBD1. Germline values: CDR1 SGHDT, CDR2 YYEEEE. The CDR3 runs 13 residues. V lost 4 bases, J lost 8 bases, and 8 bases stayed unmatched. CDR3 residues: CASSVQGLREAFF. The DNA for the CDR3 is TGTGCCAGCAGCGTACAGGGGTTGAGAGAAGCTTTCTTT.

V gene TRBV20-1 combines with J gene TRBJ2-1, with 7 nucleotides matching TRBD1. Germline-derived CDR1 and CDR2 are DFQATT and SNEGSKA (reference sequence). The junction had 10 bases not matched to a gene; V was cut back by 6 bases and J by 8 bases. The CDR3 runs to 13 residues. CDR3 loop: CSASKGGLDEQFF. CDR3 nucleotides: TGCAGTGCCAGCAAAGGGGGCTTGGATGAGCAGTTCTTC.

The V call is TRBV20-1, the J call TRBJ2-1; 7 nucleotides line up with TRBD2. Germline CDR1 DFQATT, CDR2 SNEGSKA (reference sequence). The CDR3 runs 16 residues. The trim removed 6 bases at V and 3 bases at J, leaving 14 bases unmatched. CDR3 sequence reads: CSALGRAGVDYNEQFF. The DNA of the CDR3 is TGCAGTGCCTTAGGGAGGGCGGGAGTGGACTACAATGAGCAGTTCTTC.

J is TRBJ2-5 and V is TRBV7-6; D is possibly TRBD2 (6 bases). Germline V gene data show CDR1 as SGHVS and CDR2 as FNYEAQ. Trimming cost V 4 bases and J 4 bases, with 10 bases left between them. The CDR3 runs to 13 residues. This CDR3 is CASSSMEGETQYF. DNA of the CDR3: TGTGCCAGCAGCTCGATGGAGGGAGAGACCCAGTACTTC.

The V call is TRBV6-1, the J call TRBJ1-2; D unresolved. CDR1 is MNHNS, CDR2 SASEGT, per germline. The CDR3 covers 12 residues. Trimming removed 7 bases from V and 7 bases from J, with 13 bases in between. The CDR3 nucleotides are TGTGCCAGCACGGCGGATCGGGTTGGCTACACCTTC. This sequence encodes CASTADRVGYTF.

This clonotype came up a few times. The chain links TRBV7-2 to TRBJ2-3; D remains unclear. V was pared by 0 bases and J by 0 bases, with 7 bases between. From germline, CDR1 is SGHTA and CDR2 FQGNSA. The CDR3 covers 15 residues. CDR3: CASSLALLSTDTQYF. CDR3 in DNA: TGTGCCAGCAGCTTAGCCCTTCTAAGCACAGATACGCAGTATTTT.

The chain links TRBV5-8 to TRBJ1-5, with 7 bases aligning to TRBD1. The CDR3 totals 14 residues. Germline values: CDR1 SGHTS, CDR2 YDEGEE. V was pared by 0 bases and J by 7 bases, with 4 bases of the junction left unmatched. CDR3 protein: CASSLERGPQPQHF. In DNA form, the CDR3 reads TGTGCCAGCAGCTTGGAAAGGGGGCCCCAGCCCCAGCATTTT.

The CDR3 DNA sequence: TGTGCCAGCAGCTTTGACCAACAGGCTACCCAGACCCAGTACTTC. As protein: CASSFDQQATQTQYF. This sequence joins TRBV5-6 and TRBJ2-5, with a tentative D call TRBD1 (5 bases). The CDR3 runs 15 residues. Germline assignment: CDR1 SGHDT and CDR2 YYEEEE. V was cut by 2 bases and J by 6 bases, with 17 bases left in between.

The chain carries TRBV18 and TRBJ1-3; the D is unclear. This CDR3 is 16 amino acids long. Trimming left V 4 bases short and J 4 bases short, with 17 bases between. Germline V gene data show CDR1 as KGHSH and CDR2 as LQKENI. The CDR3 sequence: CASSQTSLMGGNTIYF. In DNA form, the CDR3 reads TGTGCCAGCTCACAAACGTCCCTCATGGGAGGAAACACCATATATTTT.

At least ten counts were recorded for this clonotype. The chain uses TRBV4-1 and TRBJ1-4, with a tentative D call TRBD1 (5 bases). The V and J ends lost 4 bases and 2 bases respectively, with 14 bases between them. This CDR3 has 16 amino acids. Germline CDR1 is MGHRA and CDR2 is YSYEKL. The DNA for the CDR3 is TGCGCCAGCAGCCTGGAGGGGTCAGGGACTAATGAAAAACTGTTTTTT. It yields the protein CASSLEGSGTNEKLFF.

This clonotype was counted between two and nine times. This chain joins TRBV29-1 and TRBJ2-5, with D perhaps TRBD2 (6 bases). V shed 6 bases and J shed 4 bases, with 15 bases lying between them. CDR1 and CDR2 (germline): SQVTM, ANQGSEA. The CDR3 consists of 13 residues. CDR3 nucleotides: TGCAGCGTCGCACAGCTGGGGGGAGAGACCCAGTACTTC. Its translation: CSVAQLGGETQYF.

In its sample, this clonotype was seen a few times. CDR3 DNA: TGTGCCACCAGCAGAGATCCTGGTGGGAGATACTCAGCCAAAAACATTCAGTACTTC. It yields the protein CATSRDPGGRYSAKNIQYF. V is TRBV15 and J is TRBJ2-4; D perhaps matches TRBD2 (5 bases). Germline V gene data show CDR1 as LNHNV and CDR2 as YYDKDF (reference sequence). The CDR3 has 19 amino acids. V lost 0 bases, J lost 0 bases, and 18 bases lay in between.

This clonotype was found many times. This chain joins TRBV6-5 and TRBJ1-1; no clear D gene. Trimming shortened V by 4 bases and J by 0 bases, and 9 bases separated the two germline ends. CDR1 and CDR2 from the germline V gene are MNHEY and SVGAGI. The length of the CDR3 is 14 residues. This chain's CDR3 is CASSSEGMNTEAFF. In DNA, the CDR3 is TGTGCCAGCAGTTCGGAGGGAATGAACACTGAAGCTTTCTTT.

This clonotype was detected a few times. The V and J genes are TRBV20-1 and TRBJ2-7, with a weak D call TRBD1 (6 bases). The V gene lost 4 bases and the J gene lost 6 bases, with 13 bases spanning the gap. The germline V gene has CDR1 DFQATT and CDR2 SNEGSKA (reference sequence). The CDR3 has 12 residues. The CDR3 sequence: CSAKTGSIEQYF. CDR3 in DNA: TGCAGTGCTAAAACAGGGTCGATCGAGCAGTACTTC.

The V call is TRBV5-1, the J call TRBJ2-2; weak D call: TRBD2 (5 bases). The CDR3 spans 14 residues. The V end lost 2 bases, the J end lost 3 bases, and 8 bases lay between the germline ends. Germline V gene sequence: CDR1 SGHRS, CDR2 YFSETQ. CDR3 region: CASSFRGYTGELFF. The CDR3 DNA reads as TGCGCCAGCAGCTTTCGGGGATACACCGGGGAGCTGTTTTTT.

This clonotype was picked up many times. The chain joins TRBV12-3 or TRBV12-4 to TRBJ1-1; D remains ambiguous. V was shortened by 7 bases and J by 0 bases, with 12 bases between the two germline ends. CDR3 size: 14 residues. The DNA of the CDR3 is TGTGCCAGCAATGTCAGAGGGTTGAACACTGAAGCTTTCTTT. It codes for CASNVRGLNTEAFF.